Each of the 27 T cell receptor beta chains below was sequenced from the same sample in a study of CD8 T cells in ankylosing spondylitis. TCRdb itself ran the 5' RACE reads through MiXCR, one entry per CDR3 protein. Of hundreds of thousands of distinct CDR3 sequences detected, approximately 24% appear once; the ten largest clones hold 6.6%. The sequencing input was blood, either unsorted or a sorted T cell fraction (not recorded which). All receptors derive from a male donor with ankylosing spondylitis or in good health (not recorded which).

The chain links TRBV5-6 to TRBJ2-1; D gene ambiguous. Looked up from germline, CDR1 is SGHDT and CDR2 is YYEEEE. The length of the CDR3 is 14 residues. The V end lost 4 bases, the J end lost 9 bases, and 17 bases lay between the germline ends. The CDR3 region has the DNA TGTGCCAGCAGCCCCCCCGATGGAGCCCGTGAGCAGTTCTTC. Residues: CASSPPDGAREQFF.

The rearrangement joins TRBV18 to TRBJ2-7; TRBD2 agrees at 9 bases. V was clipped by 2 bases and J by 4 bases; unmatched bases: 6. The CDR3 extends over 15 amino acids. Per the germline V gene, CDR1 is KGHSH and CDR2 is LQKENI. CDR3 sequence (DNA): TGTGCCAGCTCACCAACCGGGACTAGCCTTTACGAGCAGTACTTC. It encodes CASSPTGTSLYEQYF.

V is TRBV29-1 and J is TRBJ2-7; D gene uncertain. The CDR3 is 12 residues long. Germline CDR1 reads SQVTM; CDR2 reads ANQGSEA. V was cut by 6 bases and J by 0 bases, with 9 bases left in between. The CDR3 here is CSVTASSYEQYF. The CDR3 bases are TGCAGCGTGACGGCCAGCTCCTACGAGCAGTACTTC.

This sequence joins TRBV29-1 and TRBJ1-1, with 7 bases matching TRBD1. The V and J ends lost 4 bases and 0 bases, in that order; junction bases with no gene match: 2. The CDR3 has 13 amino acids. Germline CDR1 SQVTM, CDR2 ANQGSEA. The CDR3 here is CSVGQGVNTEAFF. The CDR3 bases are TGCAGCGTTGGACAGGGCGTGAACACTGAAGCTTTCTTT.

The table lists this clonotype with many counts. The V and J genes are TRBV24-1 and TRBJ2-2; no definite D call. This CDR3 spans 13 amino acids. Germline V gene data show CDR1 as KGHDR and CDR2 as SFDVKD. V gave up 4 bases and J gave up 4 bases, with 6 bases separating them. CDR3 in amino acids: CATSEPSTGELFF. The CDR3 coding sequence is TGTGCCACCAGTGAGCCATCCACCGGGGAGCTGTTTTTT.

This clonotype was counted many times. The chain joins TRBV15 to TRBJ2-1; the D is unclear. V dropped 0 bases and J dropped 9 bases, with 18 bases sitting between them. The length of the CDR3 is 16 residues. Germline V CDR1 and CDR2: LNHNV, YYDKDF (reference sequence). The CDR3 DNA sequence: TGTGCCACCAGCAGAGAACTGTCGTGGGAATCGTTTGAGCAGTTCTTC. Translation gives CATSRELSWESFEQFF.

The chain joins TRBV4-2 to TRBJ2-5; 8 bases are shared with TRBD2. Germline CDR1 LGHNA, CDR2 YNFKEQ. The trim removed 1 base at V and 0 bases at J, leaving 7 bases unmatched. This CDR3 has 17 residues. The CDR3 DNA follows: TGTGCCAGCAGCCAAGGCGGAGCGGGAGAGTACCAAGAGACCCAGTACTTC. Protein sequence: CASSQGGAGEYQETQYF.

This clonotype was found a few times. The rearrangement joins TRBV20-1 to TRBJ2-1; 13 bases align to TRBD2. Trimming removed 0 bases from V and 9 bases from J; junction bases left unmatched: 8. Germline CDR1 and CDR2: DFQATT and SNEGSKA (reference sequence). CDR3 length: 16 amino acids. CDR3 sequence: CSARDTGLAGLTEQFF. The DNA of the CDR3 is TGCAGTGCTAGAGACACGGGACTAGCGGGACTTACTGAGCAGTTCTTC.

The genes are TRBV6-5 and TRBJ2-4, with TRBD2 matching 8 bases. V shed 4 bases and J 5 bases; nucleotides not matched to a gene: 13. This CDR3 has 17 residues. CDR1 MNHEY and CDR2 SVGAGI come from the germline V gene. The CDR3 here is CASSSVVAGRVENIQYF. CDR3 in DNA: TGTGCCAGCAGTTCTGTTGTGGCCGGGAGGGTAGAAAACATTCAGTACTTC.

This clonotype was counted at least ten times. This chain uses TRBV5-1 with TRBJ2-3; no firm D call. V was shortened by 3 bases and J by 0 bases, with 8 bases between the two germline ends. The length of the CDR3 is 14 residues. Germline values: CDR1 SGHRS, CDR2 YFSETQ. The CDR3 here is CASSSGGSTDTQYF. The CDR3 nucleotides are TGCGCCAGCAGCTCGGGTGGGAGCACAGATACGCAGTATTTT.

The sample holds many counts of this clonotype. V usage is TRBV5-8 and J usage is TRBJ2-7; no definite D call. The V end lost 3 bases, the J end lost 3 bases, and 19 bases lay between the germline ends. Germline CDR1 and CDR2: SGHTS and YDEGEE. CDR3 length equals 16 residues. The CDR3 nucleotides read TGTGCCAGCAGCTCCGGTGTAACTCCCCTCAACTACGAGCAGTACTTC. Its protein product is CASSSGVTPLNYEQYF.

This clonotype was seen at least ten times. The J gene is TRBJ2-1, the V gene TRBV29-1; 8 nucleotides align to TRBD1. Germline-derived CDR1 and CDR2 are SQVTM and ANQGSEA. Germline trimming cut 4 bases from V and 3 bases from J; bases unmatched to any gene: 5. CDR3 size: 14 residues. CDR3 residues: CSVVRQGIYNEQFF. The CDR3 nucleotides are TGCAGCGTTGTCCGACAGGGGATCTACAATGAGCAGTTCTTC.

This clonotype was recorded at least ten times. The gene calls are TRBV29-1 and TRBJ2-5; possibly TRBD2 for D (6 bases). Germline CDR1 is SQVTM and CDR2 is ANQGSEA. V was pared by 6 bases and J by 5 bases, with 16 bases between. The CDR3 is 13 amino acids. CDR3 protein: CSVLGEVVETQYF. Here the CDR3 DNA reads TGCAGCGTCCTGGGGGAGGTTGTGGAGACCCAGTACTTC.

A few counts support this clonotype. J is TRBJ1-2 and V is TRBV7-2; 7 bases map to TRBD1. Germline V gives CDR1 SGHTA, CDR2 FQGNSA. This CDR3 is built from 12 residues. V lost 4 bases and J lost 7; bases outside the gene matches: 3. CDR3 sequence (DNA): TGTGCCAGCAGCTCGAGGGGGCCTGGCTACACCTTC. Protein product: CASSSRGPGYTF.

This clonotype has at least ten counts. The rearrangement joins TRBV5-1 to TRBJ2-1, with D maybe TRBD1 (6 bases). Trimming cost V 0 bases and J 10 bases, with 11 bases left between them. The CDR3 contains 13 residues. Germline lookup yields CDR1 SGHRS and CDR2 YFSETQ. CDR3 loop: CASSLEGGREQFF. The CDR3 nucleotides are TGCGCCAGCAGCTTGGAAGGGGGACGGGAGCAGTTCTTC.

This clonotype was observed many times. V is TRBV29-1 and J is TRBJ2-1; 15 bases are a match to TRBD2. The trim removed 4 bases at V and 5 bases at J, leaving 12 bases unmatched. The CDR3 extends over 18 amino acids. CDR1 and CDR2 (germline): SQVTM, ANQGSEA. The CDR3 nucleotides read TGCAGCGTTGTCGGGACTAGCGGGAGGATGGGACTAGACAATGAGCAGTTCTTC. It specifies CSVVGTSGRMGLDNEQFF.

J is TRBJ2-1 and V is TRBV12-3 or TRBV12-4; 8 bases fit TRBD2. The V and J ends lost 7 bases and 0 bases, in that order; junction bases with no gene match: 5. This CDR3 region has 15 residues. For the CDR3, the DNA is TGTGCCAGCACTTCAACTAGCGGCTCCTACAATGAGCAGTTCTTC. Protein: CASTSTSGSYNEQFF.

There are many counts of this clonotype. The chain recombines TRBV6-1 with TRBJ1-1; D is ambiguous. Between the trimmed V and J ends, which lost 10 bases and 0 bases, there was a span of 12 bases. Germline values: CDR1 MNHNS, CDR2 SASEGT. The length of the CDR3 is 13 residues. In DNA form, the CDR3 reads TGTGCCACCTCAACCCCCATGAACACTGAAGCTTTCTTT. It specifies CATSTPMNTEAFF.

The table lists this clonotype with many counts. This sequence joins TRBV20-1 and TRBJ1-6; D might be TRBD1 (6 bases). This CDR3 is 13 amino acids long. Germline assignment: CDR1 DFQATT and CDR2 SNEGSKA (reference sequence). The ends were cut back, 3 bases at V and 10 bases at J, with 13 bases in the middle. The CDR3 protein is CSASVAGVSPLHF. The CDR3 bases are TGCAGTGCTAGTGTGGCAGGGGTCTCACCCCTCCACTTT.

This clonotype was seen just once. The rearrangement uses TRBV15 and TRBJ2-5; D is possibly TRBD1 (5 bases). Trimming stripped 1 base from V and 5 bases from J, with 8 bases between. The CDR3 spans 13 residues. The germline V gene encodes CDR1 LNHNV and CDR2 YYDKDF (reference sequence). The CDR3 here is CATSRGGAETQYF. The CDR3 DNA sequence: TGTGCCACCAGCAGAGGGGGCGCGGAGACCCAGTACTTC.

J is TRBJ2-3 and V is TRBV20-1, with 8 bases fitting TRBD2. Germline V gene lookup returns CDR1 DFQATT and CDR2 SNEGSKA (reference sequence). Trimming at V came to 2 bases and at J to 0 bases, leaving 7 bases not matched to a gene. The CDR3 is 16 amino acids. The CDR3 DNA follows: TGCAGTGCTAGAATTAGAGCGGGAGTTAGCACAGATACGCAGTATTTT. This translates into CSARIRAGVSTDTQYF.

This clonotype has more than one count but fewer than ten. The V and J genes are TRBV29-1 and TRBJ2-2; 7 nucleotides align to TRBD1. V shed 5 bases and J 8 bases; nucleotides not matched to a gene: 5. This CDR3 contains 12 residues. Germline loops: CDR1 SQVTM, CDR2 ANQGSEA. In nucleotides, the CDR3 is TGCAGCGTTCTAAGGGGGCGAGGGGAGCTGTTTTTT. This codes for CSVLRGRGELFF.

This clonotype was picked up many times. This chain uses TRBV5-1 with TRBJ2-1; D gene ambiguous. The CDR3 consists of 12 residues. Per the germline V gene, CDR1 is SGHRS and CDR2 is YFSETQ. Trimming removed 2 bases at V and 3 bases at J, with 3 bases between. For the CDR3, the DNA is TGCGCCAGCAGCTTAGACTACAATGAGCAGTTCTTC. Protein product: CASSLDYNEQFF.

Ten or more counts support this clonotype. The rearrangement uses TRBV7-2 and TRBJ2-7, with TRBD2 matching 15 bases. The CDR3 totals 15 residues. V lost 5 bases and J lost 9; bases outside the gene matches: 8. Germline loops: CDR1 SGHTA, CDR2 FQGNSA. CDR3 protein: CASSPRTSGRAVQYF. Here the CDR3 DNA reads TGTGCCAGCAGCCCAAGGACTAGCGGGAGGGCGGTGCAGTACTTC.

This chain links TRBV5-6 with TRBJ2-7, with D possibly being TRBD2 (6 bases). V lost 4 bases and J lost 2, with 16 bases in between. Germline CDR1 reads SGHDT; CDR2 reads YYEEEE. The CDR3 extends over 15 amino acids. CDR3 DNA sequence: TGTGCCAGCAGCCCCGGAGCGGGCGGACCCTACGAGCAGTACTTC. Protein: CASSPGAGGPYEQYF.

The chain employs TRBV5-1 and TRBJ2-3, with D tentatively TRBD1 or TRBD2 (5 bases each). Germline-derived CDR1 and CDR2 are SGHRS and YFSETQ. The V and J ends lost 4 bases and 2 bases respectively, with 11 bases between them. This CDR3 is built from 14 residues. In DNA, the CDR3 is TGCGCCAGCAGCCCGGGACGGTCCACAGATACGCAGTATTTT. Translation gives CASSPGRSTDTQYF. Full variable domain (rest looked up from reference TRBV5-1 and TRBJ2-3): KAGVTQTPRYLIKTRGQQVTLSCSPISGHRSVSWYQQTPGQGLQFLFEYFSETQRNKGNFPGRFSGRQFSNSRSEMNVSTLELGDSALYLCASSPGRSTDTQYFGPGTRLTVL.

This chain uses TRBV18 with TRBJ2-5; D might be TRBD1 (6 bases). The germline gives CDR1 KGHSH, CDR2 LQKENI. V lost 1 base and J lost 5, with 14 bases in between. The CDR3 is 15 residues long. This chain's CDR3 is CASSPRVQGFETQYF. DNA for the CDR3: TGTGCCAGCTCACCACGAGTACAGGGTTTCGAGACCCAGTACTTC. Supplemented by reference TRBV18 and TRBJ2-5, the full variable domain reads NAGVMQNPRHLVRRRGQEARLRCSPMKGHSHVYWYRQLPEEGLKFMVYLQKENIIDESGMPKERFSAEFPKEGPSILRIQQVVRGDSAAYFCASSPRVQGFETQYFGPGTRLLVL.